Listed below are T cell receptor beta chains from one sample, sequenced in a study of a mutant IDH1 vaccine in newly diagnosed glioma. Generated by immunoSEQ multiplex PCR, the TCRdb table keeps only in-frame clones and is missing some. The sample consists of around 54,000 clones, around 87% of them appearing once. No antigen has been assigned to these receptors. The sequenced sample was PBMCs, obtained from a glioma patient whose treatment included an IDH1 peptide vaccine. The receptors were gathered from a man in his forties with glioma. The CDR3 runs from the conserved cysteine through the conserved F or W. Each record gives: V gene, J gene, D gene, clone size, CDR3 protein, CDR3 DNA. A D gene is named only where the DNA matches it firmly. Clone size is shown for a subset of rows, as once, few, many or a class of expanded clone.

TRBV5-1	TRBJ2-7	-	-	CASSLGGYEQYF	TGCGCCAGCAGCTTGGGGGGTTACGAGCAGTACTTC
TRBV11-2	TRBJ2-7	-	-	CASSQTSTYEQYF	TGTGCCAGCAGCCAGACTAGTACCTACGAGCAGTACTTC
TRBV4-2	TRBJ2-7	TRBD2	-	CASSHDTGGEQYF	TGTGCCAGCAGCCACGACACGGGGGGCGAGCAGTACTTC
TRBV9	TRBJ1-5	-	-	CASSVDREGQPQHF	TGTGCCAGCAGCGTAGACAGGGAAGGACAGCCCCAGCATTTT
TRBV4-1	TRBJ1-2	-	-	CASSQVYGSYGYTF	TGCGCCAGCAGCCAAGTCTACGGCTCCTATGGCTACACCTTC
TRBV7-9	TRBJ2-1	TRBD2	-	CATREGLRSYNEQFF	TGTGCCACCAGGGAGGGCCTAAGATCCTACAATGAGCAGTTCTTC
TRBV7-6	TRBJ2-1	TRBD2	-	CASSFATSGSDEQFF	TGTGCCAGCAGCTTCGCGACTAGCGGGAGCGATGAGCAGTTCTTC
TRBV5-1	TRBJ2-7	TRBD2	-	CASRSTGGGDYF	TGCGCCAGCAGGAGCACTGGCGGGGGTGATTACTTC
TRBV19	TRBJ1-2	TRBD1	-	CASSPTGFYGYTF	TGTGCCAGTAGTCCGACAGGGTTCTATGGCTACACCTTC
TRBV28	TRBJ2-6	-	-	CASRLRSGANVLTF	TGTGCCAGCAGACTTAGGTCTGGGGCCAACGTCCTGACTTTC
TRBV29-1	TRBJ1-1	-	-	CSARTDRTLAFF	TGCAGCGCCCGGACTGATCGAACACTGGCCTTCTTT
TRBV19	TRBJ2-2	TRBD1	-	CASSIWGTGEAGELFF	TGTGCCAGTAGTATATGGGGGACAGGGGAAGCCGGGGAGCTGTTTTTT
TRBV6-6	TRBJ2-7	-	once	CASTPGYPLENEQYF	TGTGCCAGCACTCCGGGGTACCCCCTAGAAAACGAGCAGTACTTC
TRBV4-1	TRBJ2-7	TRBD2	-	CASSQGPSGSYEQYF	TGCGCCAGCAGCCAAGGTCCTAGCGGCTCCTACGAGCAGTACTTC
TRBV7-4	TRBJ2-4	-	few	CASSSWTEGNIQYF	TGTGCCAGCAGCTCTTGGACAGAGGGAAACATTCAGTACTTC
TRBV2	TRBJ2-3	TRBD2	-	CASRVSGIVDTQYF	TGTGCCAGCAGGGTTAGCGGGATAGTAGATACGCAGTATTTT
TRBV5-1	TRBJ2-3	-	few	CASSLGFSPPLPTDTQYF	TGCGCCAGCAGCTTGGGCTTCAGCCCCCCACTACCTACAGATACGCAGTATTTT
TRBV5-4	TRBJ1-2	TRBD1	-	CASSHPGQGHYTF	TGTGCCAGCAGTCACCCGGGACAGGGGCACTACACCTTC
TRBV6-6	TRBJ2-7	-	-	CASSYSTDSYEQYF	TGTGCCAGCAGTTACTCTACGGACAGCTACGAGCAGTACTTC
TRBV7-9	TRBJ1-1	TRBD1	-	CASSTETGVMNTEAFF	TGTGCCAGCAGCACAGAGACAGGGGTCATGAACACTGAAGCTTTCTTT
TRBV29-1	TRBJ2-7	-	once	CSVGTERNSYEQYF	TGCAGCGTCGGAACCGAGCGGAACTCCTACGAGCAGTACTTC
TRBV14	TRBJ2-7	-	-	CASSQDRIAVYEQYF	TGTGCCAGCAGCCAAGATAGGATAGCCGTCTACGAGCAGTACTTC
TRBV4-1	TRBJ2-2	-	-	CASSQEGPPDTGELFF	TGCGCCAGCAGCCAAGAAGGGCCTCCCGACACCGGGGAGCTGTTTTTT
TRBV7-9	TRBJ2-1	-	-	CASPRGDEQFF	TGTGCCTCTCCGAGGGGGGATGAGCAGTTCTTC
TRBV27	TRBJ1-1	-	-	CASSLLAQGPTEAFF	TGTGCCAGCAGTTTACTTGCGCAGGGCCCCACTGAAGCTTTCTTT
TRBV18	TRBJ2-2	-	-	CASSPANTGELFF	TGTGCCAGCTCACCGGCGAACACCGGGGAGCTGTTTTTT
TRBV7-2	TRBJ2-2	-	-	CASTLHNLNTGELFF	TGTGCCAGCACCCTCCATAATTTGAACACCGGGGAGCTGTTTTTT
TRBV18	TRBJ1-1	TRBD1	-	CASSQTGVTEAFF	TGTGCCAGCTCACAAACAGGGGTTACTGAAGCTTTCTTT
TRBV5-1	TRBJ2-3	-	-	CASSWSSPSDTQYF	TGCGCCAGCAGCTGGTCCTCCCCCTCAGATACGCAGTATTTT
TRBV25-1	TRBJ2-7	TRBD1	-	CASSGPNRGHLGEQYF	TGTGCCAGCAGTGGCCCTAACAGGGGGCATCTAGGCGAGCAGTACTTC
TRBV5-1	TRBJ2-1	TRBD2	-	CASSLAGAGGIEVEQFF	TGCGCCAGCAGCTTGGCGGGAGCGGGAGGGATTGAGGTAGAGCAGTTCTTC
TRBV9	TRBJ2-2	TRBD1	-	CASTAGTGLNTGELFF	TGTGCCAGCACCGCCGGGACAGGGTTGAACACCGGGGAGCTGTTTTTT
TRBV4-3	TRBJ2-7	-	-	CASSRSDGYEQYF	TGCGCCAGCAGCCGTTCTGACGGTTACGAGCAGTACTTC
TRBV5-6	TRBJ2-4	-	once	CASSLEQGPQYF	TGTGCCAGCAGCTTGGAACAGGGCCCTCAGTACTTC
TRBV11-3	TRBJ2-5	-	-	CASSPRVGETQYF	TGTGCCAGCAGCCCGAGGGTCGGAGAGACCCAGTACTTC
TRBV6-6	TRBJ1-1	-	-	CASSQGRPEEAFF	TGTGCCAGCAGTCAGGGACGACCGGAGGAAGCTTTCTTT
TRBV28	TRBJ2-7	-	-	CASSSPGLLGEQYF	TGTGCCAGCAGTTCCCCGGGACTCTTAGGCGAGCAGTACTTC
TRBV5-1	TRBJ1-5	TRBD1	-	CASSSGTGNQPQHF	TGCGCCAGCAGCTCCGGGACAGGGAATCAGCCCCAGCATTTT
TRBV19	TRBJ1-3	TRBD1	-	CASSLYRGNSGNTIYF	TGTGCCAGTAGTCTTTACAGGGGAAACTCTGGAAACACCATATATTTT
TRBV18	TRBJ2-7	-	-	CASSQGSLYEQYF	TGTGCCAGCTCACAGGGGTCCCTCTACGAGCAGTACTTC
TRBV5-6	TRBJ1-2	-	-	CASSLQGVGYTF	TGTGCCAGCAGCTTGCAGGGAGTTGGCTACACCTTC
TRBV5-5	TRBJ1-2	-	-	CASRKVGGNYGYTF	TGTGCCAGCAGAAAAGTCGGGGGAAACTATGGCTACACCTTC
TRBV6-1	TRBJ2-7	-	-	CASSRTSAGHEQYF	TGTGCCAGCAGTAGAACGTCCGCGGGCCACGAGCAGTACTTC
TRBV5-1	TRBJ1-2	TRBD1	-	CASSFNGGQGDGYTF	TGCGCCAGCAGCTTCAATGGGGGACAGGGCGATGGCTACACCTTC
TRBV15	TRBJ2-2	TRBD1	-	CATSLRQGKKTGELFF	TGTGCCACCAGCCTAAGACAGGGGAAGAAAACCGGGGAGCTGTTTTTT
TRBV9	TRBJ2-2	TRBD2	-	CASTLAPQLATGELFF	TGTGCCAGCACTTTAGCCCCCCAACTAGCGACGGGGGAGCTGTTTTTT
TRBV4-1	TRBJ1-2	TRBD1	-	CASSQVSDRGFYGYTF	TGCGCCAGCAGCCAAGTCTCGGACAGGGGCTTCTATGGCTACACCTTC
TRBV6-5	TRBJ1-2	TRBD1	-	CASSRDRGRGYTF	TGTGCCAGCAGCCGGGACAGGGGGCGTGGCTACACCTTC
TRBV19	TRBJ2-4	-	-	CASRPPSSVHQYF	TGTGCCAGTAGACCCCCCAGCTCTGTCCATCAGTACTTC
TRBV15	TRBJ1-1	TRBD1	-	CATSRDQGQSEAFF	TGTGCCACCAGCAGAGATCAGGGACAGAGCGAAGCTTTCTTT
TRBV28	TRBJ1-4	-	few	CASSLSWAGEKLFF	TGTGCCAGCAGTTTATCATGGGCCGGAGAAAAACTGTTTTTT
TRBV19	TRBJ2-7	-	-	CASSPRPDSSYEQYF	TGTGCCAGTAGTCCCAGGCCAGACAGCTCCTACGAGCAGTACTTC
TRBV27	TRBJ1-2	-	-	CASSLGGGPVYGYTF	TGTGCCAGCAGTTTAGGGGGAGGGCCGGTCTATGGCTACACCTTC
TRBV7-9	TRBJ2-7	TRBD2	-	CASSPTSGRAVEQYF	TGTGCCAGCAGCCCTACTAGCGGGAGGGCAGTAGAGCAGTACTTC
TRBV2	TRBJ1-1	-	-	CASSATGSTEAFF	TGTGCCAGCAGTGCCACGGGGAGCACTGAAGCTTTCTTT